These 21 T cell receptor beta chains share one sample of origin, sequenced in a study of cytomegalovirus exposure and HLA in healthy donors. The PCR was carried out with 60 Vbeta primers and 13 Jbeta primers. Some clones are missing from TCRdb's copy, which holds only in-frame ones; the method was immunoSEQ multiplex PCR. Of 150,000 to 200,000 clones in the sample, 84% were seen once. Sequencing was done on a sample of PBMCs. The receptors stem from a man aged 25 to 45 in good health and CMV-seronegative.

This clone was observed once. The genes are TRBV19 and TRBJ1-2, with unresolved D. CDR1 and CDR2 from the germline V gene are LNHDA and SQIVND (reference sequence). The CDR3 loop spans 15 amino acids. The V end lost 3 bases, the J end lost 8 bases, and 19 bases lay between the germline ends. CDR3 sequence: CASSIGVGGRRGYTF. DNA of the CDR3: TGTGCCAGTAGTATTGGCGTCGGCGGGCGTCGGGGCTACACCTTC. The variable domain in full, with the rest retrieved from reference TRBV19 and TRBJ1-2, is DGGITQSPKYLFRKEGQNVTLSCEQNLNHDAMYWYRQDPGQGLRLIYYSQIVNDFQKGDIAEGYSVSREKKESFPLTVTSAQKNPTAFYLCASSIGVGGRRGYTFGSGTRLTVV.

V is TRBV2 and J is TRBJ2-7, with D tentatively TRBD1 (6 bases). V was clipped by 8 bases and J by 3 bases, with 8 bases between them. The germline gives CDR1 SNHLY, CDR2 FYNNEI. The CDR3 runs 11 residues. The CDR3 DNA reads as TGTGCCAGCGGGGACATCTACGAGCAGTACTTC. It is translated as CASGDIYEQYF.

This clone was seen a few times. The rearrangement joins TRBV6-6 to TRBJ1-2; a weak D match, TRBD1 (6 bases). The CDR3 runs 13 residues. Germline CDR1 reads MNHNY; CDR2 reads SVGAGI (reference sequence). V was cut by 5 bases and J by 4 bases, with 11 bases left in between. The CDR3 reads CASSISTGYGYTF. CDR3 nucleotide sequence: TGTGCCAGCAGTATCTCGACAGGCTATGGCTACACCTTC.

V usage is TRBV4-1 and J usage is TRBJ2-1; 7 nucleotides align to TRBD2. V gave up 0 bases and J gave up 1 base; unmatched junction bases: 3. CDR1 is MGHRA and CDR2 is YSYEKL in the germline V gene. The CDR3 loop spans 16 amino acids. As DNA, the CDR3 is TGCGCCAGCAGCCAAGATATGGGGGGGTCCTACAATGAGCAGTTCTTC. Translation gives CASSQDMGGSYNEQFF.

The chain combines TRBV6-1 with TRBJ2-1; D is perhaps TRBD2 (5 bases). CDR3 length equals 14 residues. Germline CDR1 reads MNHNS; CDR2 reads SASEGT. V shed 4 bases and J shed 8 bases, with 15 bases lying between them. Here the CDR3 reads CASSVGRRVDEQFF. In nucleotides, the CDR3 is TGTGCCAGCAGTGTGGGCAGGCGGGTGGATGAGCAGTTCTTC.

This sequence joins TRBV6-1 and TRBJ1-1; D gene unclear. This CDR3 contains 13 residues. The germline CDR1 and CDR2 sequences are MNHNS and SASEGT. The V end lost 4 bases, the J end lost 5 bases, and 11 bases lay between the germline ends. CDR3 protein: CASSVSESTEAFF. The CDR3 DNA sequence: TGTGCCAGCAGTGTGTCCGAGAGTACTGAAGCTTTCTTT.

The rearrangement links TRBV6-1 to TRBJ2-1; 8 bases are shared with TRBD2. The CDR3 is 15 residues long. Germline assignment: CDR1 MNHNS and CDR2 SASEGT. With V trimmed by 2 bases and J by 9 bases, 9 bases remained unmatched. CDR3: CASSEMGLVDGEQFF. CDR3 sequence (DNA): TGTGCCAGCAGTGAAATGGGACTAGTGGATGGTGAGCAGTTCTTC.

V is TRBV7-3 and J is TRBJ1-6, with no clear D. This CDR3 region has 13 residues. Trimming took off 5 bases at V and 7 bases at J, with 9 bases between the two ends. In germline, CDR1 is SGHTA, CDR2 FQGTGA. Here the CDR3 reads CASSQIPNSPLHF. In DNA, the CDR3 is TGTGCCAGCAGCCAGATTCCAAATTCACCCCTCCACTTT.

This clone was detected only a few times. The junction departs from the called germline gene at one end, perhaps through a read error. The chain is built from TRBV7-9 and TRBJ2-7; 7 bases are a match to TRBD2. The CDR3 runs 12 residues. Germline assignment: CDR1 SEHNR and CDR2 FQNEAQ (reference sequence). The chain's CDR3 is CSSTQRGYEQYF. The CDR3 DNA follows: TGTTCCAGCACTCAGCGGGGCTACGAGCAGTACTTC.

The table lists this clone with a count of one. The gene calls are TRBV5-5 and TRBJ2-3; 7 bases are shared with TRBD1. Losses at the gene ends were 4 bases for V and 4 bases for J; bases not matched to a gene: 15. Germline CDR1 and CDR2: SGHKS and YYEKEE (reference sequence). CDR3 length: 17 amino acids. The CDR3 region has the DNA TGTGCCAGCAGCCCCTCTCGGACAGGCCGCGAATCAGATACGCAGTATTTT. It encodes CASSPSRTGRESDTQYF.

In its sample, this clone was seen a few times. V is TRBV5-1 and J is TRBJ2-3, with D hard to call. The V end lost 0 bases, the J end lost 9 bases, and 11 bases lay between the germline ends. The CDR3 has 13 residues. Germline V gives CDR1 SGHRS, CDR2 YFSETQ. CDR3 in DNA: TGCGCCAGCAGCTTGGAGGTAGCCCCAACGCAGTATTTT. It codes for CASSLEVAPTQYF.

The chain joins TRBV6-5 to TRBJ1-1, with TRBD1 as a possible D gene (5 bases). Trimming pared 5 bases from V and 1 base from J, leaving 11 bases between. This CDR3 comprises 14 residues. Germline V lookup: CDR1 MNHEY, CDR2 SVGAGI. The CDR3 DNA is TGTGCCAGCAGTCATCGACAGACGAACACTGAAGCTTTCTTT. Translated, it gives CASSHRQTNTEAFF.

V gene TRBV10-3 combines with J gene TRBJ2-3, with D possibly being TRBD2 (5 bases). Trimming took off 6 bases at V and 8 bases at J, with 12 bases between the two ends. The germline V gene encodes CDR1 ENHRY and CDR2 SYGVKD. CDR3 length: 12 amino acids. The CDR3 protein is CAIREPGSTQYF. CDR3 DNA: TGTGCCATCAGAGAACCGGGGAGTACGCAGTATTTT.

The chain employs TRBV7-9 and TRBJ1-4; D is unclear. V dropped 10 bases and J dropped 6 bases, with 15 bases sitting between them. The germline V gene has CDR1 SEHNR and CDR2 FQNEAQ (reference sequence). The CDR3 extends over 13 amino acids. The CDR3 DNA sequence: TGTGCCATACGGCAGGTGCCCGATGAAAAACTGTTTTTT. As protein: CAIRQVPDEKLFF. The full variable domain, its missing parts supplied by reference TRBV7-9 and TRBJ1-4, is DTGVSQNPRHKITKRGQNVTFRCDPISEHNRLYWYRQTLGQGPEFLTYFQNEAQLEKSRLLSDRFSAERPKGSFSTLEIQRTEQGDSAMYLCAIRQVPDEKLFFGSGTQLSVL.

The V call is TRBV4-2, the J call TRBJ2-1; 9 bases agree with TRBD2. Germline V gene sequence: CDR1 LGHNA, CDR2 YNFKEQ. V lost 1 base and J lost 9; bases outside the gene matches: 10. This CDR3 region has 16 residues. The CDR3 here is CASSQGGGGGAGEQFF. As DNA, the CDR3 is TGTGCCAGCAGCCAAGGCGGCGGCGGGGGGGCGGGTGAGCAGTTCTTC.

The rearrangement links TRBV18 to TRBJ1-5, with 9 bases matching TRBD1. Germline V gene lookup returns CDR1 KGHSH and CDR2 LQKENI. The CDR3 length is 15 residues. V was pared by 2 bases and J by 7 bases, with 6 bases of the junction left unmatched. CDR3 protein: CASSPRTGEGQPQHF. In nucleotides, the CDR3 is TGTGCCAGCTCACCAAGGACAGGGGAGGGACAGCCCCAGCATTTT.

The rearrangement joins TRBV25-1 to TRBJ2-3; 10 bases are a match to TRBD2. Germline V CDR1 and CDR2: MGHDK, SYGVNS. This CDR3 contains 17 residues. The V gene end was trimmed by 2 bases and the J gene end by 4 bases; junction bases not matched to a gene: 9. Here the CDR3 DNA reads TGTGCCAGCAGTGAAGGGGGGGCTAGCGGGAGTTCAGATACGCAGTATTTT. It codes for CASSEGGASGSSDTQYF.

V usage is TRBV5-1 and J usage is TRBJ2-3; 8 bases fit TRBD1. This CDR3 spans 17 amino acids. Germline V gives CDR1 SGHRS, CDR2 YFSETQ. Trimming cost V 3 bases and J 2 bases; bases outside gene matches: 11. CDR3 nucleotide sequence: TGCGCCAGCAGCTCGTTAGACAGGGGAGGACTCACAGATACGCAGTATTTT. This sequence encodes CASSSLDRGGLTDTQYF.

CDR3: CASREGAIYEQYF. In nucleotides, the CDR3 is TGTGCCAGCAGGGAAGGAGCTATCTACGAGCAGTACTTC. This chain links TRBV7-9 with TRBJ2-7; D not certain. The CDR3 totals 13 residues. Germline CDR1 and CDR2: SEHNR and FQNEAQ (reference sequence). V was pared by 6 bases and J by 3 bases, with 12 bases between.

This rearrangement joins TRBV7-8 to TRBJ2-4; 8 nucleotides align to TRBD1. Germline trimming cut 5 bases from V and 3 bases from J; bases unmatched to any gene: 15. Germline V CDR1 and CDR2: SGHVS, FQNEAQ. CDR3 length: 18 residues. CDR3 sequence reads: CASSPRLLDRVGKNIQYF. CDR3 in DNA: TGTGCCAGCAGCCCTAGGCTCCTGGACAGGGTTGGCAAAAACATTCAGTACTTC.

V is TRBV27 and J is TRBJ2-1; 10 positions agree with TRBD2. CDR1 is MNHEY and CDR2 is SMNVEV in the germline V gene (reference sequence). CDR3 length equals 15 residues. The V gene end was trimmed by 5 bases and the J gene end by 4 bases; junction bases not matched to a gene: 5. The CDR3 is CASSHGTSAYNEQFF. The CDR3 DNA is TGTGCCAGCAGTCATGGGACTAGCGCGTACAATGAGCAGTTCTTC.